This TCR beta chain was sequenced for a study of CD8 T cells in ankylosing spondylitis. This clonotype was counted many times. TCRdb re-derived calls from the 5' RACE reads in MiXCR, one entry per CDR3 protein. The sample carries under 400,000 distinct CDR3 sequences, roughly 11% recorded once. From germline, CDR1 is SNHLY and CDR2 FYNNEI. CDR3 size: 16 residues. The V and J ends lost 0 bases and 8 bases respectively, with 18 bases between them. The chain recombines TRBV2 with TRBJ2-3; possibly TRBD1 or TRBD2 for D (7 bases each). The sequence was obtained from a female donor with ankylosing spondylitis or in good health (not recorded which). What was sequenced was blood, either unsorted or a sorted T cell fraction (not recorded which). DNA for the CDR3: TGTGCCAGCAGTGAAGCAGGGGGCACAGCGGGAAGTACGCAGTATTTT. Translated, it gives CASSEAGGTAGSTQYF.